This TCR beta chain originates from a study of T cells in Graves' hyperthyroidism and ophthalmopathy. Across the whole study: At initial diagnosis, before any treatment had begun, peripheral blood was obtained.

Extraction of PBMCs used 7.5 to 10 ml of fresh peripheral blood. The TCR beta CDR3 regions underwent amplification using RNA transcripts as the source. First-round RT-PCR with HTBI primers amplified the TCR CDR3 region. Each CDR3 protein gets one entry after TCRdb re-called the multiplex PCR reads with MiXCR. This table has 450,000 to 650,000 distinct CDR3 sequences, about a sixth appearing once. Study-wide points: In the blood, most expanded thyroid clonotypes above 0.001 appeared as well. Prediction of ophthalmopathy progression came a median roughly 6.6 months pre-onset.

CDR1 is SGHRS, CDR2 YFSETQ, per germline. CDR3 length equals 16 residues. The V end was cut by 1 base, the J end by 7 bases, with 18 bases between. There are a few counts of this clonotype. Its specificity is not known. V gene TRBV5-1 combines with J gene TRBJ2-1; D not certain. Sequenced material: blood. The TCR was taken from a woman younger than 35 with Graves' ophthalmopathy. DNA of the CDR3: TGCGCCAGCAGCTTGTTTGGGGAATGGATCAAGAATGAGCAGTTCTTC. Translating it yields CASSLFGEWIKNEQFF.